The following is a T cell receptor beta chain sequence with its context. V gave up 11 bases and J gave up 8 bases, with 30 bases separating them. This CDR3 comprises 16 residues. From germline, CDR1 is ENHRY and CDR2 SYGVKD. The entry originates in a study of blood T cell repertoires in COVID-19. Study in general: Samples representing acute and convalescent COVID-19 were sourced from the United States, Italy and Spain. PBMCs, B-cell-depleted T cells, or T cells were the source of the cDNA or gDNA that made up the material.

Original methodology: Amplification of reference gene primers was used by the study to estimate nucleated cell counts. Sequenced by immunoSEQ multiplex PCR; TCRdb stores in-frame clones only, minus some. That table gives V, J and clone size, and the DNA gave D and trimming. The sample has some 70,000 clones, around nine tenths seen once. The sequence derives from a man aged 50 to 60 with active COVID-19. The chain is built from TRBV10-3 and TRBJ1-1; maybe TRBD1 (6 bases). Sequencing input: peripheral blood. CDR3 nucleotide sequence: TGTGCCTCAAAGGATGTATCCGGGACACGGCTAGAGGAAGCTTTCTTT. Translation gives CASKDVSGTRLEEAFF.